This T cell receptor beta chain was recovered during a study of T cell responses to AZD1222 COVID-19 vaccine. Study conclusions and caveats: Seropositive at baseline were only 5 or 6 AZD1222 recipients. Repertoire samples came only from after the peak T cell response. Females made up more of the donors, who were largely white British, and clonal diversity may have come out too low.

Clones were read by immunoSEQ multiplex PCR, and TCRdb kept only the in-frame ones, dropping some. The table has about 50,000 clones, approximately 80% seen once. Points on this clone: Its antigen is still unknown.

CDR1 and CDR2 (germline): MDHEN, SYDVKM. The CDR3 is made up of 13 amino acids. V shed 5 bases and J 6 bases; nucleotides not matched to a gene: 6. The chain employs TRBV28 and TRBJ1-1, with TRBD1 matching over 7 bases. This sequence originates from an adult in good health. The input for sequencing was peripheral blood, taken on day 0 of AZD1222 vaccination. This CDR3 reads CASSPGQKAEAFF. As DNA, the CDR3 is TGTGCCAGCAGTCCGGGACAGAAGGCTGAAGCTTTCTTT.